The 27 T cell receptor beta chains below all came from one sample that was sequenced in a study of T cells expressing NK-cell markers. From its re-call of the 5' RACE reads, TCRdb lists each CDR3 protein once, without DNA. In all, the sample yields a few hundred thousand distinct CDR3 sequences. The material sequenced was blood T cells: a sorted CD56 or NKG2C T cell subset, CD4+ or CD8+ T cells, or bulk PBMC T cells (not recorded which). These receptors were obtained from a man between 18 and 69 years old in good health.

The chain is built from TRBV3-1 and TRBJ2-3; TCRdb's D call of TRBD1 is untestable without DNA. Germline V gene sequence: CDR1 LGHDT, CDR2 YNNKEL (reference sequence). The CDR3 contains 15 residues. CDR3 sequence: CASTRTDYGRDTQYF.

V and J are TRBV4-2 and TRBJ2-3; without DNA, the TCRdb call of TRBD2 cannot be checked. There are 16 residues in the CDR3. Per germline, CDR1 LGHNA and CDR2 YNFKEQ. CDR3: CASRLRLAGGTDTQYF.

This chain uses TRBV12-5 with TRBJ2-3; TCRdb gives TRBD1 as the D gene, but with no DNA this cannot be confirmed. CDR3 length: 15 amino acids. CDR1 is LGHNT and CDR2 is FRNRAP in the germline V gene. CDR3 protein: CASGRGTGGTDTQYF.

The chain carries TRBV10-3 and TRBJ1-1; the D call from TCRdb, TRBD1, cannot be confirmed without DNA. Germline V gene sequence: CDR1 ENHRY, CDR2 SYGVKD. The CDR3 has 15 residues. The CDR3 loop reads CAISEMDRENTEAFF.

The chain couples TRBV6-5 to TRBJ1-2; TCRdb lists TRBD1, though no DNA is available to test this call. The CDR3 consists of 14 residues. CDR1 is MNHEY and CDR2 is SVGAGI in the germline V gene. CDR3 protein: CASSDSGQDYGYTF.

The CDR3: CASSRNDPGYTF. J is TRBJ1-2 and V is TRBV6-6. This CDR3 region has 12 residues. The V gene's germline CDR1 is MNHNY and CDR2 SVGAGI (reference sequence).

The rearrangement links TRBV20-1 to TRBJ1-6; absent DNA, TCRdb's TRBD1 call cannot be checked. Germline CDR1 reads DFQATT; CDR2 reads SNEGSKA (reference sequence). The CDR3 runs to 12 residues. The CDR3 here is CSAKKQGSPLHF.

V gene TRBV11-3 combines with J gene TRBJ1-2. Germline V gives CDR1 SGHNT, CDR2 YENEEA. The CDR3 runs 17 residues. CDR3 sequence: CASSQTRHREGLYGYTF.

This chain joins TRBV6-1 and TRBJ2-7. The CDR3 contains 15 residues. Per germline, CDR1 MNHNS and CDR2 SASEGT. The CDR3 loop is CASRWKRSRNYEQYF.

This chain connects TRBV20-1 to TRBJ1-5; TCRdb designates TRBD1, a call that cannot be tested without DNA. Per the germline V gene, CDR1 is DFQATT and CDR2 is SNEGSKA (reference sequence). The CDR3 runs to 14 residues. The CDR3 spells CSAKPQGGNQPQHF.

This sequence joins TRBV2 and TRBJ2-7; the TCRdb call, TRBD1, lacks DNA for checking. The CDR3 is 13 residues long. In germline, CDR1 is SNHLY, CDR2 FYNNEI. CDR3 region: CASNDRGRDEQYF.

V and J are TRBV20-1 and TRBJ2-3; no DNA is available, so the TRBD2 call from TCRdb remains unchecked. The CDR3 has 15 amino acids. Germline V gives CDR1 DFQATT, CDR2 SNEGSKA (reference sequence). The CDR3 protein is CSAGALTSAADTQYF.

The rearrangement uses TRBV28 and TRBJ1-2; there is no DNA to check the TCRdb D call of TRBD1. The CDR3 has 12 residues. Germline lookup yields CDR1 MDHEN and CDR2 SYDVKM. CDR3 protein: CASRTGGSGYTF.

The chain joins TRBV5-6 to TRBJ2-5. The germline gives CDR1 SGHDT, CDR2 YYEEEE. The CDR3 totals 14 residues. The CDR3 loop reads CASSLAAIQETQYF.

CDR3 in amino acids: CASRDATGVSTEAFF. The chain uses TRBV12-3 or TRBV12-4 and TRBJ1-1; TCRdb lists TRBD1, though no DNA is available to test this call. This CDR3 comprises 15 residues.

CDR3 loop: CASRRGQGSTGELFF. This sequence joins TRBV6-1 and TRBJ2-2; TCRdb's assignment of TRBD1 cannot be checked, as there is no DNA. The CDR3 is 15 residues long. Germline assignment: CDR1 MNHNS and CDR2 SASEGT.

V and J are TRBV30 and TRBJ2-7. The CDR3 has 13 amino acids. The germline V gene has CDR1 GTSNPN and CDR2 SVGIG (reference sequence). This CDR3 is CAWRVQGTYEQYF.

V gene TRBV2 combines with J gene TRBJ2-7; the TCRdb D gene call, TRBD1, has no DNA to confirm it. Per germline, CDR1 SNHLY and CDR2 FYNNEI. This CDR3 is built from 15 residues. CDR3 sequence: CASSLRQVRTYEQYF.

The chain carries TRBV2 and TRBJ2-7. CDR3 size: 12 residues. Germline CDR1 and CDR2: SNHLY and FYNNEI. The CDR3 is CASSDDVTEQYF.

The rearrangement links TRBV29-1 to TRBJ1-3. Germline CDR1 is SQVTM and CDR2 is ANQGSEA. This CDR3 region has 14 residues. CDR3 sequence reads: CSVEGGSSGNTIYF.

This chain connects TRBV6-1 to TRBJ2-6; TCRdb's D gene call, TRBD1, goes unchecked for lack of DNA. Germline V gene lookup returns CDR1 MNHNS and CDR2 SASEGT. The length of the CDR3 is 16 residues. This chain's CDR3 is CASSRQAPSGANVLTF.

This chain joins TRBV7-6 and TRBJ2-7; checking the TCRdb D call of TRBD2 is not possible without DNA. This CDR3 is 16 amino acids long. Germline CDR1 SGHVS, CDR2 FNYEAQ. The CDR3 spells CASSLESGTLRHEQYF.

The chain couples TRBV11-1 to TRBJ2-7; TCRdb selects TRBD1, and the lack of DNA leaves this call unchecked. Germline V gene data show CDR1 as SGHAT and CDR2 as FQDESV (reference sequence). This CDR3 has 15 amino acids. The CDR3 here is CASRHDSRYPYEQYF.

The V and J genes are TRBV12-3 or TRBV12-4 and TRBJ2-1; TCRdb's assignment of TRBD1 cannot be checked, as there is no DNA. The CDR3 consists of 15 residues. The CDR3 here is CASSLDRGNFHEQFF.

CDR3 in amino acids: CASSLGQNSAEAFF. V and J are TRBV11-2 and TRBJ1-1. Germline V gene data show CDR1 as SGHAT and CDR2 as FQNNGV. This CDR3 has 14 residues.

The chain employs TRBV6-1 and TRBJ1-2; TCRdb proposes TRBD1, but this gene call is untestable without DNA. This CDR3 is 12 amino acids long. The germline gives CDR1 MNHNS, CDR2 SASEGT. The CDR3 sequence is CASTPTGDGYTF.

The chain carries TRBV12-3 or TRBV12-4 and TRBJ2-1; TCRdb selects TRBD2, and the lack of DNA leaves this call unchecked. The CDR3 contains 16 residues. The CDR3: CASSSRLVRDYNEQFF.